This record covers a single T cell receptor (beta chain). Germline V CDR1 and CDR2: SEHNR, FQNEAQ (reference sequence). The CDR3 is 18 residues long. The ends were cut back, 1 base at V and 0 bases at J, with 13 bases in the middle. The protocol was immunoSEQ multiplex PCR, while the TCRdb copy is restricted to in-frame clones and leaves out a portion. The sample shows approximately 30,000 clones, more than 75% of them seen only once. This specimen comes from a study of somatic mutations in cytotoxic T cells in rheumatoid arthritis. Study overall: Among the T-cell populations stained with V beta antibodies, some were separated by flow sorting at nearly 100% purity, including V beta1+ cells whose TCRB was sequenced.

The TCR originated in an adult with rheumatoid arthritis. The J gene is TRBJ1-6, the V gene TRBV7-9; TRBD1 might be the D (5 bases). Source material: CD8+ T cells sorted from blood. The CDR3 region is CASSLDSGGSSYNSPLHF. The CDR3 DNA reads TGTGCCAGCAGCTTAGACTCGGGGGGGAGCTCCTATAATTCACCCCTCCACTTT.